This TCR beta chain was identified in a study of blood T cells in healthy people across ages. The CDR3 length is 17 residues. Germline lookup yields CDR1 SGHTA and CDR2 FQGNSA. V was pared by 0 bases and J by 4 bases, with 13 bases between. The use of a sample-barcoded 5' primer and a J-beta primer mix characterized a second PCR of roughly 6 to 11 cycles. TCRdb redid the calling of the 5' RACE reads with MiXCR, one entry per CDR3 protein. Of about 760,000 distinct CDR3 sequences in the sample, roughly 56% are singletons; the top ten hold 20% to 30%. This sequence joins TRBV7-2 and TRBJ2-6; possibly TRBD1 for D (5 bases). This clonotype originated in a man aged 40-49 years in good health. The sequencing input was blood. CDR3 nucleotide sequence: TGTGCCAGCAGCTTAGCCAGTGGGGCACCCGGGGCCAACGTCCTGACTTTC. This sequence encodes CASSLASGAPGANVLTF. Full variable domain (missing parts from reference TRBV7-2 and TRBJ2-6): GAGVSQSPSNKVTEKGKDVELRCDPISGHTALYWYRQSLGQGLEFLIYFQGNSAPDKSGLPSDRFSAERTGGSVSTLTIQRTQQEDSAVYLCASSLASGAPGANVLTFGAGSRLTVL.